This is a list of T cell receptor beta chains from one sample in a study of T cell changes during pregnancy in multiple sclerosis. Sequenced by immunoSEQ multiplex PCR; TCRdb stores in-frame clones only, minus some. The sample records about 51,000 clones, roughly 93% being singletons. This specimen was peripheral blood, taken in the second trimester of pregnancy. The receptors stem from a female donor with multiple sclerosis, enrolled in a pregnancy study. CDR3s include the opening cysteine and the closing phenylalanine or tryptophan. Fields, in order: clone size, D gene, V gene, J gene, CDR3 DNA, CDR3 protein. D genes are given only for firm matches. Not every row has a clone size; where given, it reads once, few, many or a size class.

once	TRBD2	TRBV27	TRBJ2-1	TGTGCCAGCAGTTCGTCCGGGACTAGCGGCTACAATGAGCAGTTCTTC	CASSSSGTSGYNEQFF
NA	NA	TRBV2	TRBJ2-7	TGTGCCAGCAGTGATGGCCCCCGGGTCATCACCTACGAGCAGTACTTC	CASSDGPRVITYEQYF
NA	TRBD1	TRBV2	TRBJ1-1	TGTGCCAGCACCAACCCTGGGGGACAGCGGAACACTGAAGCTTTCTTT	CASTNPGGQRNTEAFF
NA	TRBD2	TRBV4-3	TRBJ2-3	TGCGCCAGCAGCCTTCGACTAGCGGGGACGGTAGATACGCAGTATTTT	CASSLRLAGTVDTQYF
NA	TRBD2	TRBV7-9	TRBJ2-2	TGTGCCAGCAGGTCAGCGACTAGCGGGAGGACCGGGGAGCTGTTTTTT	CASRSATSGRTGELFF
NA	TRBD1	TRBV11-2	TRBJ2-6	TGTGCCAGCAGCTTAAACCACAGGGGTGGCGGGGCCAACGTCCTGACTTTC	CASSLNHRGGGANVLTF
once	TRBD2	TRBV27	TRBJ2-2	TGTGCCAGCAGTGCCGTTCGAGCGGGAGGCGACACCGGGGAGCTGTTTTTT	CASSAVRAGGDTGELFF
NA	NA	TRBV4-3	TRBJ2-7	TGCGCCAGCAGCCCCCGGCAGGGCGATGAGCAGTACTTC	CASSPRQGDEQYF
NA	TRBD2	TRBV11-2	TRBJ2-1	TGTGCCAGCAGCTTACTAGCGGGAGCCCCCAATGAGCAGTTCTTC	CASSLLAGAPNEQFF
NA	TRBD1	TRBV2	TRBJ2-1	TGTGCCAGCAGGGGGTTGAGCCAGGGGGCTGAGCAGTTCTTC	CASRGLSQGAEQFF
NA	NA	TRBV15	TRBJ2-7	TGTGCCACCAGCAGAGCTAGGGGTGCTTACGAGCAGTACTTC	CATSRARGAYEQYF
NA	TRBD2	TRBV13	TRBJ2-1	TGTGCCAGCAGCCCAGGGACTAGCGGGAATAGTGCTGATGAGCAGTTCTTC	CASSPGTSGNSADEQFF
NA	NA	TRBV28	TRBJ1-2	TGTGCCAGCAGACATCCTAAACGGACACTTTATGGCTACACCTTC	CASRHPKRTLYGYTF
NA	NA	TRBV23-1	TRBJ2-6	TGCGCCAGCAGTATCGGGTTTACGCAACAAAGTCGGGCCAACGTCCTGACTTTC	CASSIGFTQQSRANVLTF
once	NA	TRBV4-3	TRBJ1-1	TGCGCCAGCAGCCAAAACAGGGCTGATAACACTGAAGCTTTCTTT	CASSQNRADNTEAFF
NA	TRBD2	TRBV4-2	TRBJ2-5	TGTGCCAGCAGCCAAGAAGCGGGAAAGGAGACCCAGTACTTC	CASSQEAGKETQYF
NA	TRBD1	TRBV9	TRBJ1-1	TGTGCCAGCAGCCTGGGGGACAGTCACACTGAAGCTTTCTTT	CASSLGDSHTEAFF
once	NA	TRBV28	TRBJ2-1	TGTGCCAGCAGTTTACCGGCGGAGACTTTCAATGAGCAGTTCTTC	CASSLPAETFNEQFF
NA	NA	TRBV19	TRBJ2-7	TGTGCCAGTAGTGGGGGACACGGAGCCTACGAGCAGTACTTC	CASSGGHGAYEQYF
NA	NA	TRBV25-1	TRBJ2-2	TGTGCCACAACTAGGGGGTCCGGGGAGCTGTTTTTT	CATTRGSGELFF
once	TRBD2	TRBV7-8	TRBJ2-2	TGTGCCAGCAGCTTGCGGACTAGCGGGAGTAGGAGCACCGGGGAGCTGTTTTTT	CASSLRTSGSRSTGELFF
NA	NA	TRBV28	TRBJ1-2	TGTGCCAGCAGTATCAACAGGGTCTATGGCTACACCTTC	CASSINRVYGYTF
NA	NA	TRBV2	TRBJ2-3	TGTGCCAGCAGTGAAGCGCTTAGAGATACGCAGTATTTT	CASSEALRDTQYF
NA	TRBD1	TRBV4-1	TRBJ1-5	TGCGCCAGCAGCCAAGCGACAGGGCCCCAACAGCCCCAGCATTTT	CASSQATGPQQPQHF
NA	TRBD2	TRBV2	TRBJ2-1	TGTGCCAGCGAGGGACTAGCGGGAGTCTATGAGCAGTTCTTC	CASEGLAGVYEQFF
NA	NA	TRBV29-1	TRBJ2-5	TGCAGCGTTGAGAAGGGGTTAGAGACCCAGTACTTC	CSVEKGLETQYF